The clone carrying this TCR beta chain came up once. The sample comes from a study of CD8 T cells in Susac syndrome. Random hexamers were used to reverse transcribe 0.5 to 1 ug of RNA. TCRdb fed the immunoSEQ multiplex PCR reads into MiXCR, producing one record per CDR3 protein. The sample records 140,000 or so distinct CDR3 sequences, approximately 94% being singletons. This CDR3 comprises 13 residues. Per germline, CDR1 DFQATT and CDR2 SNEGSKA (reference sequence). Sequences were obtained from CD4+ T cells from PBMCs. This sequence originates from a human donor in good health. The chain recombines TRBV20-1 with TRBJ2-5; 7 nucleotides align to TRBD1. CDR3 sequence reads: CTLPGDRQETQYF. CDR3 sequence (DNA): TGCACTCTGCCAGGGGACAGACAAGAGACCCAGTACTTC.